The clone carrying this T cell receptor (beta chain) has just a few counts. Its target is unknown. These data originate in a study of early T cells in non-severe SARS-CoV-2 infection. CDR3 length: 18 residues. Germline trimming cut 0 bases from V and 3 bases from J; bases unmatched to any gene: 10. Germline V gene sequence: CDR1 MNHNY, CDR2 SVGAGI (reference sequence). Attached unique molecular identifiers marked individual cDNA molecules. TCRdb reprocessed the 5' RACE reads with MiXCR, giving one entry per CDR3 protein. The sample has roughly 41,000 distinct CDR3 sequences; roughly 5% are singletons. Broader study findings: Private and CD4 specificities were missed by VDJdb matching, which favored anti-spike CD8 responses.

This TCR came from an adult who was a healthcare worker with PCR-confirmed SARS-CoV-2 infection or an uninfected control (not recorded which). Material for sequencing was whole blood. V and J are TRBV6-6 and TRBJ1-5; 8 bases align to TRBD1. In nucleotides, the CDR3 is TGTGCCAGCAGTTACTCCCCAGACAGGGGATCTTTCAATCAGCCCCAGCATTTT. Its protein is CASSYSPDRGSFNQPQHF.